The 2 T cell receptor beta chains below all came from one sample that was sequenced in a study of blood T cell repertoires in COVID-19. The method was immunoSEQ multiplex PCR; TCRdb's version includes in-frame clones alone and lacks a portion of them. This repertoire shows fewer than 15,000 clones, more than 75% found once; its top ten account for 33%. The material sequenced was peripheral blood. Receptors originate from a human donor in a cohort sampled during active COVID-19.

V and J are TRBV4-1 and TRBJ2-1; the D is unclear. Trimming took 3 bases from V and 1 from J, leaving 4 bases between them. Germline V gives CDR1 MGHRA, CDR2 YSYEKL. The CDR3 spans 13 residues. The CDR3 region has the DNA TGCGCCAGCAGCCACTATTCCTACAATGAGCAGTTCTTC. Translation gives CASSHYSYNEQFF.

J is TRBJ1-1 and V is TRBV2; D ambiguous. V was pared by 6 bases and J by 1 base, with 9 bases between. The CDR3 consists of 13 residues. Germline values: CDR1 SNHLY, CDR2 FYNNEI. The CDR3 region has the DNA TGTGCCAGCAGCCTGGAGGGGAACACTGAAGCTTTCTTT. Protein product: CASSLEGNTEAFF. The full variable domain, completed using reference TRBV2 and TRBJ1-1, is EPEVTQTPSHQVTQMGQEVILRCVPISNHLYFYWYRQILGQKVEFLVSFYNNEISEKSEIFDDQFSVERPDGSNFTLKIRSTKLEDSAMYFCASSLEGNTEAFFGQGTRLTVV.